One and the same sample provided the 20 T cell receptor beta chains below, sequenced in a study of cytomegalovirus exposure and HLA in healthy donors. The PCR employed 60 Vbeta primers together with 13 Jbeta primers. TCRdb's table, derived via immunoSEQ multiplex PCR, lists solely in-frame clones and lacks some. The profile shows around 120,000 clones, 55% to 75% of them singletons. The specimen sequenced was PBMCs. The receptors were gathered from a man in his thirties or forties in good health and CMV-seropositive.

V usage is TRBV10-3 and J usage is TRBJ2-1, with D unclear. There are 12 residues in the CDR3. Looked up from germline, CDR1 is ENHRY and CDR2 is SYGVKD. V lost 4 bases to trimming and J lost 4 bases, with 5 bases between them. CDR3 loop: CAISARYNEQFF. CDR3 sequence (DNA): TGTGCCATCAGTGCGCGTTACAATGAGCAGTTCTTC.

The chain is built from TRBV5-1 and TRBJ2-1; D is uncertain. Per germline, CDR1 SGHRS and CDR2 YFSETQ. V was trimmed by 0 bases and J by 4 bases, leaving 8 bases between them. This CDR3 is built from 14 residues. Written as DNA, the CDR3 is TGCGCCAGCAGCTTGGACTGGTCGTACAATGAGCAGTTCTTC. Translation gives CASSLDWSYNEQFF. The complete variable domain, with remaining parts taken from reference TRBV5-1 and TRBJ2-1, reads KAGVTQTPRYLIKTRGQQVTLSCSPISGHRSVSWYQQTPGQGLQFLFEYFSETQRNKGNFPGRFSGRQFSNSRSEMNVSTLELGDSALYLCASSLDWSYNEQFFGPGTRLTVL.

This clone has only a few counts. This chain connects TRBV7-9 to TRBJ2-7, with TRBD1 identical over 9 bases. The CDR3 spans 14 residues. After removal of 5 bases from V and 5 bases from J, the junction contained 7 bases not matched to a gene. CDR1 is SEHNR and CDR2 is FQNEAQ in the germline V gene (reference sequence). The CDR3 is CASSRSDRGHEQYF. The CDR3 DNA sequence: TGTGCCAGCAGCCGATCGGACAGGGGCCACGAGCAGTACTTC. Variable domain in full (rest from reference TRBV7-9 and TRBJ2-7): DTGVSQNPRHKITKRGQNVTFRCDPISEHNRLYWYRQTLGQGPEFLTYFQNEAQLEKSRLLSDRFSAERPKGSFSTLEIQRTEQGDSAMYLCASSRSDRGHEQYFGPGTRLTVT.

V is TRBV6-4 and J is TRBJ2-1; D is uncertain. Trimming removed 10 bases from V and 5 bases from J, with 18 bases in between. The length of the CDR3 is 14 residues. Germline CDR1 MRHNA, CDR2 SNTAGT. The CDR3 DNA follows: TGTGCCATCGCGACTCCCTCGGTTAACAATGAGCAGTTCTTC. Protein sequence: CAIATPSVNNEQFF.

V usage is TRBV7-2 and J usage is TRBJ2-2; the match to TRBD2 covers 16 bases. Germline V CDR1 and CDR2: SGHTA, FQGNSA. CDR3 size: 16 residues. V shed 6 bases and J 8 bases; nucleotides not matched to a gene: 6. DNA of the CDR3: TGTGCCAGCAGAACCGGGACTAGCGGGAGGGCGGGGGAGCTGTTTTTT. Its translation is CASRTGTSGRAGELFF. The whole variable domain, remainder taken from reference TRBV7-2 and TRBJ2-2, is GAGVSQSPSNKVTEKGKDVELRCDPISGHTALYWYRQSLGQGLEFLIYFQGNSAPDKSGLPSDRFSAERTGGSVSTLTIQRTQQEDSAVYLCASRTGTSGRAGELFFGEGSRLTVL.

The chain is built from TRBV5-1 and TRBJ1-2; TRBD1 agrees at 7 bases. With 4 bases clipped from V and 3 bases from J, the junction kept 3 bases outside the gene matches. CDR1 and CDR2 (germline): SGHRS, YFSETQ. CDR3 size: 13 residues. The CDR3 nucleotides read TGCGCCAGCAGCCCAGGACAGGACTATGGCTACACCTTC. Residues: CASSPGQDYGYTF.

The gene calls are TRBV5-5 and TRBJ1-1; TRBD1 aligns across 8 bases. The ends lost 2 bases at V and 1 base at J; junction bases unmatched: 16. This CDR3 region has 19 residues. Per the germline V gene, CDR1 is SGHKS and CDR2 is YYEKEE (reference sequence). The CDR3 reads CASSFQTGVILTTNTEAFF. The DNA of the CDR3 is TGTGCCAGCAGCTTCCAGACAGGGGTCATTTTAACCACGAACACTGAAGCTTTCTTT.

This clone is deemed medium-sized. The genes are TRBV4-3 and TRBJ1-1; 8 nucleotides line up with TRBD1. The length of the CDR3 is 14 residues. Unmatched junction bases numbered 3, after V lost 3 bases and J lost 3 bases. Germline V gene lookup returns CDR1 LGHNA and CDR2 YSLEER. The CDR3, as DNA: TGCGCCAGCAGCCAGACAGGGGATTACACTGAAGCTTTCTTT. Translation gives CASSQTGDYTEAFF.

This clone was counted once. The chain has TRBV29-1 and TRBJ2-3; 7 positions agree with TRBD2. The V segment lost 8 bases and the J segment 2 bases; nucleotides outside the gene matches: 7. The CDR3 runs to 13 residues. From germline, CDR1 is SQVTM and CDR2 ANQGSEA. CDR3 sequence: CSHPSGITDTQYF. The DNA of the CDR3 is TGCAGCCATCCTAGCGGTATCACAGATACGCAGTATTTT.

The chain has TRBV7-9 and TRBJ1-3; D remains unclear. Germline CDR1 reads SEHNR; CDR2 reads FQNEAQ (reference sequence). Trimming pared 2 bases from V and 0 bases from J, leaving 11 bases between. This CDR3 region has 16 residues. Here the CDR3 reads CASSLTRAASGNTIYF. The CDR3 DNA follows: TGTGCCAGCAGCTTAACTAGGGCGGCCTCTGGAAACACCATATATTTT.

A few counts support this clone. V is TRBV28 and J is TRBJ2-2; D might be TRBD2 (5 bases). With 5 bases removed from V and 8 bases from J, the gap between germline ends came to 9 bases. Germline CDR1 is MDHEN and CDR2 is SYDVKM. The CDR3 has 12 amino acids. CDR3 DNA: TGTGCCAGCAGTCCGACTATGGGGGAGCTGTTTTTT. As protein: CASSPTMGELFF.

This clone was counted once. The rearrangement links TRBV7-3 to TRBJ2-5; 15 nucleotides line up with TRBD2. The CDR3 totals 18 residues. Trimming at V came to 5 bases and at J to 2 bases, leaving 9 bases not matched to a gene. Germline lookup yields CDR1 SGHTA and CDR2 FQGTGA. This CDR3 is CASSPGTSGRYPQETQYF. The CDR3, as DNA: TGTGCCAGCAGCCCTGGGACTAGCGGGAGGTACCCTCAAGAGACCCAGTACTTC.

The chain couples TRBV28 to TRBJ1-4; TRBD1 might be the D (6 bases). The CDR3 has 14 residues. V was shortened by 6 bases and J by 8 bases, with 16 bases between the two germline ends. Germline V lookup: CDR1 MDHEN, CDR2 SYDVKM. CDR3 bases: TGTGCCAGCAGCAACAGGGTACTGAACGAAAAACTGTTTTTT. It specifies CASSNRVLNEKLFF.

The chain employs TRBV13 and TRBJ1-1; D may be TRBD1 (6 bases). The CDR3 consists of 14 residues. Per the germline V gene, CDR1 is PRHDT and CDR2 is FYEKMQ (reference sequence). Trimming pared 4 bases from V and 2 bases from J, leaving 11 bases between. The CDR3 spells CASSYQGINTEAFF. CDR3 nucleotide sequence: TGTGCCAGCAGCTACCAGGGGATTAACACTGAAGCTTTCTTT. The full variable domain, rest sourced from reference TRBV13 and TRBJ1-1, is AAGVIQSPRHLIKEKRETATLKCYPIPRHDTVYWYQQGPGQDPQFLISFYEKMQSDKGSIPDRFSAQQFSDYHSELNMSSLELGDSALYFCASSYQGINTEAFFGQGTRLTVV.

This clone was detected a few times. The rearrangement links TRBV30 to TRBJ1-5; 11 bases fit TRBD1. The junction had 7 bases not matched to a gene; V was cut back by 2 bases and J by 7 bases. Germline V gene sequence: CDR1 GTSNPN, CDR2 SVGIG (reference sequence). The CDR3 is made up of 15 amino acids. The CDR3, as DNA: TGTGCCTGGAGTACCGGGACAGGGGGTAGACAGCCCCAGCATTTT. Its translation is CAWSTGTGGRQPQHF. The full variable domain, rest sourced from reference TRBV30 and TRBJ1-5, is SQTIHQWPATLVQPVGSPLSLECTVEGTSNPNLYWYRQAAGRGLQLLFYSVGIGQISSEVPQNLSASRPQDRQFILSSKKLLLSDSGFYLCAWSTGTGGRQPQHFGDGTRLSIL.

This clone was seen a handful of times. The V and J genes are TRBV28 and TRBJ2-7; 8 nucleotides align to TRBD1. Germline CDR1 is MDHEN and CDR2 is SYDVKM. The CDR3 is made up of 18 amino acids. Losses at the gene ends were 6 bases for V and 9 bases for J; bases not matched to a gene: 25. The CDR3 loop is CASRVAGTGSVTSLGQYF. CDR3 DNA: TGTGCCAGCAGGGTCGCCGGGACAGGATCTGTTACGAGTCTCGGGCAGTACTTC.

The V gene is TRBV9, the J gene TRBJ2-1; TRBD2 is a possible D gene (6 bases). The V and J ends lost 2 bases and 2 bases respectively, with 11 bases between them. Germline V lookup: CDR1 SGDLS, CDR2 YYNGEE. This CDR3 comprises 15 residues. The CDR3 loop is CASSVWGGTYNEQFF. CDR3 sequence (DNA): TGTGCCAGCAGCGTCTGGGGAGGCACCTACAATGAGCAGTTCTTC.

V gene TRBV7-2 combines with J gene TRBJ2-1; D is ambiguous. The germline gives CDR1 SGHTA, CDR2 FQGNSA. Between the trimmed V and J ends, which lost 1 base and 4 bases, there was a span of 11 bases. The CDR3 length is 15 residues. CDR3 region: CASSLGSPQYNEQFF. DNA for the CDR3: TGTGCCAGCAGCTTAGGTAGTCCCCAATACAATGAGCAGTTCTTC.

The chain carries TRBV29-1 and TRBJ1-4; unclear D gene. CDR3 length equals 13 residues. In germline, CDR1 is SQVTM, CDR2 ANQGSEA. With 1 base removed from V and 4 bases from J, the gap between germline ends came to 7 bases. The CDR3 loop is CSVEGNSNEKLFF. CDR3 coding DNA: TGCAGCGTTGAAGGGAACAGTAATGAAAAACTGTTTTTT.

The J gene is TRBJ2-3, the V gene TRBV10-2; 10 bases are shared with TRBD2. CDR3 size: 14 residues. V trimming: 0 bases; J trimming: 9 bases; junction bases outside the gene matches: 3. Per the germline V gene, CDR1 is WSHSY and CDR2 is SAAADI. The CDR3 DNA reads TGCGCCAGCAGTGAGTCGCCTAGCGGGAGCACGCAGTATTTT. It translates to CASSESPSGSTQYF.